This T cell receptor (beta chain) was found in a study of cytomegalovirus exposure and HLA in healthy donors. Findings and caveats of the study: A few CMV-associated chains were confirmed in vitro to be specific for CMV antigens. Altogether, more than 150 TCR beta chains were recorded as cytomegalovirus-associated. Cytomegalovirus status was reportedly diagnosed by the classifier with high sensitivity and specificity. Subsequent analysis showed first-cohort TCR clusters tending to co-occur in approximately 120 validation repertoires.

Using immunoSEQ multiplex PCR, the repertoire was profiled, and TCRdb retains in-frame clones only, with some absent. This sample has about 110,000 clones, with under 85% found just once. The CDR3 has 15 amino acids. Trimming left V 4 bases short and J 0 bases short, with 12 bases between. From germline, CDR1 is MNHEY and CDR2 SVGAGI. As for this clone: Antigen specificity is unknown.

Specimen: PBMCs. This TCR derives from a woman younger than 30 in good health and CMV-seronegative. The chain has TRBV6-5 and TRBJ1-1, with a possible D match to TRBD1 (5 bases). This chain's CDR3 is CASSFTDRLNTEAFF. The CDR3 DNA reads TGTGCCAGCAGTTTTACCGACAGATTGAACACTGAAGCTTTCTTT.